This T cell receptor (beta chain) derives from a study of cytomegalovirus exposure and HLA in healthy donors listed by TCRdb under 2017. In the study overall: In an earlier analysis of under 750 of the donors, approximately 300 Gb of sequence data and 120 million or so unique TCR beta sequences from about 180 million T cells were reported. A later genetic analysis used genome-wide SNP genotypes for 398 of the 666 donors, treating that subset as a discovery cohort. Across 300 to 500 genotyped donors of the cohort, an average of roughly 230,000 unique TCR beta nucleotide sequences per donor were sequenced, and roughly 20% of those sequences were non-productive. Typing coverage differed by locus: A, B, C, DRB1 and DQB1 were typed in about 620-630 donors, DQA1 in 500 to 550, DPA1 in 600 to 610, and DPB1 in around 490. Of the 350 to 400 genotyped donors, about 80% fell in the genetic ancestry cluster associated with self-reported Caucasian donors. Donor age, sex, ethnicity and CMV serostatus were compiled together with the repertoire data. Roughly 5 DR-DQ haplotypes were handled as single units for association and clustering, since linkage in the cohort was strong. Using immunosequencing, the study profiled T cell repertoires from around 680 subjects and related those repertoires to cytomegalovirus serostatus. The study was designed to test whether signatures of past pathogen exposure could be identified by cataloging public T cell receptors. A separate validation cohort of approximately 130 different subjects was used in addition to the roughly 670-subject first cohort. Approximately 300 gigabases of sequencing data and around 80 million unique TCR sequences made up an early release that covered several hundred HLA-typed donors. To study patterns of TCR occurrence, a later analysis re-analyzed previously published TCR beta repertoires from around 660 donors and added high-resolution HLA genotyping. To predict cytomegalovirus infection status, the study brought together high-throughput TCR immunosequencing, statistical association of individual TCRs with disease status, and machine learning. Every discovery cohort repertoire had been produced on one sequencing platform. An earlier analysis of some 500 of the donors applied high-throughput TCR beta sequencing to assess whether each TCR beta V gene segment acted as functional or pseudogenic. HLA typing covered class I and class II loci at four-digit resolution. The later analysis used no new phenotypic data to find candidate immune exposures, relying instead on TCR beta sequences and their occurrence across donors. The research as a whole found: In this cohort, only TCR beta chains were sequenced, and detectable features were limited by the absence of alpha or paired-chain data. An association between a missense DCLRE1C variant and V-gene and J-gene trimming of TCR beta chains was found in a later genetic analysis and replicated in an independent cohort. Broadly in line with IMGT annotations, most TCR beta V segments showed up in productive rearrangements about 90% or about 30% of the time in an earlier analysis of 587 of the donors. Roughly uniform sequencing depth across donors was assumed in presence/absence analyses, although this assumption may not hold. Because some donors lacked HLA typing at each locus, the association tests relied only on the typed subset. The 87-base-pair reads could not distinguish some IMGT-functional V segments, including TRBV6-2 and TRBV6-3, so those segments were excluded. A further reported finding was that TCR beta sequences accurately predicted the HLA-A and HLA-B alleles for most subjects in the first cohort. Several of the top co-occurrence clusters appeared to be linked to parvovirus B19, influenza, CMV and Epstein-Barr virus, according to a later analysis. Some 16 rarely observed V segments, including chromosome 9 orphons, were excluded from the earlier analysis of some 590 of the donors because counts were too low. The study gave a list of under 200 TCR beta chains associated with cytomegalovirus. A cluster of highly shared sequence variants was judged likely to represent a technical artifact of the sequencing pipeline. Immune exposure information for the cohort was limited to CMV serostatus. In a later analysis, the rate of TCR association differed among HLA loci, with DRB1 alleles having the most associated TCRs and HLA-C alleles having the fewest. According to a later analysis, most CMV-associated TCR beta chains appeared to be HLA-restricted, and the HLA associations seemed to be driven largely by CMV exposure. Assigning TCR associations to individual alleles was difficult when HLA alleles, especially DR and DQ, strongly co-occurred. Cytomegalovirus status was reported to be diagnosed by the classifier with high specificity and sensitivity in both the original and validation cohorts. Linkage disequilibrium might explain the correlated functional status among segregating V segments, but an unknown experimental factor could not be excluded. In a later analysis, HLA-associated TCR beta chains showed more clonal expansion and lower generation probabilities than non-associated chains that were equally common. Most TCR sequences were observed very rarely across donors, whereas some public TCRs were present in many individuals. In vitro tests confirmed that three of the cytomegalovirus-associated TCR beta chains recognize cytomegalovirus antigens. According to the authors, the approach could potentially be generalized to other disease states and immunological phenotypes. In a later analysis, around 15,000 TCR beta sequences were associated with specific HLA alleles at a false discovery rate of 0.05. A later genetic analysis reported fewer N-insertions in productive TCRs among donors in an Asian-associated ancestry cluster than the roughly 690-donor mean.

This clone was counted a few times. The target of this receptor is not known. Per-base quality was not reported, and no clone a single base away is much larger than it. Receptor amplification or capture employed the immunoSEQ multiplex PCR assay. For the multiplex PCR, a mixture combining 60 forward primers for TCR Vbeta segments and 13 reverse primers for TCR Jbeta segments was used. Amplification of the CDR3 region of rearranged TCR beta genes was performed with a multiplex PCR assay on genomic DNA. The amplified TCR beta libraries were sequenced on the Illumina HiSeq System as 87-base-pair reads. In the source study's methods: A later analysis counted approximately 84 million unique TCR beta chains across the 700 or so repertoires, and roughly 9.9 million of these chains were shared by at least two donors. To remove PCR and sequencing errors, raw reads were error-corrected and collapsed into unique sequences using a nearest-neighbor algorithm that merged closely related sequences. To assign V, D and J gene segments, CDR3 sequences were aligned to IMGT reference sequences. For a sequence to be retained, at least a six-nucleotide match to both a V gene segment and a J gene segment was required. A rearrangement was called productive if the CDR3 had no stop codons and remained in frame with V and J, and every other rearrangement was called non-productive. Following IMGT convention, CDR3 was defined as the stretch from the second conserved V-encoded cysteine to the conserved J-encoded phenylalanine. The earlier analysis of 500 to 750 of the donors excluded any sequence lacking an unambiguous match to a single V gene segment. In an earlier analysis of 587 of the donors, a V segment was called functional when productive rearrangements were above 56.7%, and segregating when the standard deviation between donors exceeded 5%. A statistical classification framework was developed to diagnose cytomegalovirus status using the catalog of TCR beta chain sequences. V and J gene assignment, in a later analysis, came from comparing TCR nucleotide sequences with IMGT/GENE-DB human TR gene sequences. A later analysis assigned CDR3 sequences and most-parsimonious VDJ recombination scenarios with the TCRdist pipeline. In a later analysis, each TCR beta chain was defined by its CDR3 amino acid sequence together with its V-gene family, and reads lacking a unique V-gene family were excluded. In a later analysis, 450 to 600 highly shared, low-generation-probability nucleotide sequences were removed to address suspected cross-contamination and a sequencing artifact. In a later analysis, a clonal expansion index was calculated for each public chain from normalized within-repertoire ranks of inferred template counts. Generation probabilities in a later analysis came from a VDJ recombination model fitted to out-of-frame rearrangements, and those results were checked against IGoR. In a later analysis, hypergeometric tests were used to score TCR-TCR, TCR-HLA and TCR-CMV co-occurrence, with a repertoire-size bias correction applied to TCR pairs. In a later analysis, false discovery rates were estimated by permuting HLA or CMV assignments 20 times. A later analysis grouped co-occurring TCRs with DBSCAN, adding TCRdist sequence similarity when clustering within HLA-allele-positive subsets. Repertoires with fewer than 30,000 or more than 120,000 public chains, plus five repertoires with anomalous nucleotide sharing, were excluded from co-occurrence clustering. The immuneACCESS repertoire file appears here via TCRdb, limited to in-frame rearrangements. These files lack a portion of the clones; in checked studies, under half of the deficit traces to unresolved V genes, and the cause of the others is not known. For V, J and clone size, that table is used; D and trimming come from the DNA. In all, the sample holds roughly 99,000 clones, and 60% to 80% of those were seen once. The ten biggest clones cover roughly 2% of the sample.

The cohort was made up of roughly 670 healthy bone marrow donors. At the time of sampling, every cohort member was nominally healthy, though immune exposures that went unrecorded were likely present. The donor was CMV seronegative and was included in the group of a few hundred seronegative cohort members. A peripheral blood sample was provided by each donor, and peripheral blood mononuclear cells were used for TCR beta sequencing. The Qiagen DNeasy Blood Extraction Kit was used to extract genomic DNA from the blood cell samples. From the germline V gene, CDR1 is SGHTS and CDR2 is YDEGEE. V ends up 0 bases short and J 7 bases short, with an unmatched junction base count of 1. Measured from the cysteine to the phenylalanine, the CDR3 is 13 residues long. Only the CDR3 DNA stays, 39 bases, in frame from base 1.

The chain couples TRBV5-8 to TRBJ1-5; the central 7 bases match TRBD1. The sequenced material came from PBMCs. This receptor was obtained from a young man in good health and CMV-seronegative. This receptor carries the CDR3 CASSLDRGQPQHF. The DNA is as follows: TGTGCCAGCAGCTTGGACAGGGGCCAGCCCCAGCATTTT.